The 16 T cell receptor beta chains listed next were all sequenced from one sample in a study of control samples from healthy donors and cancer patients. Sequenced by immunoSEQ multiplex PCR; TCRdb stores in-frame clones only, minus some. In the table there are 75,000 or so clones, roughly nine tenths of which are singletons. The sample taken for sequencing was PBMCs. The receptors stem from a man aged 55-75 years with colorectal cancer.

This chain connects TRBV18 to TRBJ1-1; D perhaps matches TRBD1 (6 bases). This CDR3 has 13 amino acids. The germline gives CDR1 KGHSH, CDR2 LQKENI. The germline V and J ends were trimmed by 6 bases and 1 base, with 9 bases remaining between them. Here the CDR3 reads CASSSTGNTEAFF. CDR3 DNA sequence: TGTGCCAGCTCCTCGACAGGGAACACTGAAGCTTTCTTT.

CDR3 DNA sequence: TGTGCCAGTCAGTTGGCCTACGAGCAGTACTTC. Encoded protein: CASQLAYEQYF. This chain joins TRBV6-5 and TRBJ2-7; D remains unclear. The germline CDR1 and CDR2 sequences are MNHEY and SVGAGI. Trimming cost V 9 bases and J 2 bases, with 8 bases left between them. CDR3 length: 11 residues.

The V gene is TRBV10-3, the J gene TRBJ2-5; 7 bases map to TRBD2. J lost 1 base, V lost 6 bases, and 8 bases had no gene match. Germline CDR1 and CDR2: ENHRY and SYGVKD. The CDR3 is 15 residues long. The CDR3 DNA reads TGTGCCATCAGCGCCGGGGGGAAGACCCAAGAGACCCAGTACTTC. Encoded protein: CAISAGGKTQETQYF.

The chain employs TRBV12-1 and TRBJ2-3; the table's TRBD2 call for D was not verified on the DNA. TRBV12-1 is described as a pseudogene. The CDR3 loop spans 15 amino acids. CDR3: CASSAWGREGHTQYF. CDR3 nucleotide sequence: TGTGCCAGCAGCGCGTGGGGGAGGGAGGGCCATACGCAGTATTTT.

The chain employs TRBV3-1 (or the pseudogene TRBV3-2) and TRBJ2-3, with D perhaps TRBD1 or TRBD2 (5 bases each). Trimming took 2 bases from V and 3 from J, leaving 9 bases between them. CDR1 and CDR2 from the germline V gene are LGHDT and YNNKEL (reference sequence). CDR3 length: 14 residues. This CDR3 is CASSQKWGTDTQYF. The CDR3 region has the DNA TGTGCCAGCAGCCAAAAGTGGGGGACAGATACGCAGTATTTT.

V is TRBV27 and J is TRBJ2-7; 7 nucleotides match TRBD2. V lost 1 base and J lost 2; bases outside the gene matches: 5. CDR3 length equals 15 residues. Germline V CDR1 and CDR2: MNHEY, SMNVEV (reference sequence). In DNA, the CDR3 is TGTGCCAGCAGTTTATACCGGGGGGAGACCTACGAGCAGTACTTC. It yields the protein CASSLYRGETYEQYF.

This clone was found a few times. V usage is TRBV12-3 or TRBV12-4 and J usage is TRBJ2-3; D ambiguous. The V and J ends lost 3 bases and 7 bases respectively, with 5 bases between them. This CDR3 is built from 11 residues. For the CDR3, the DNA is TGTGCCAGCAGTTTTAGTAATACGCAGTATTTT. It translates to CASSFSNTQYF.

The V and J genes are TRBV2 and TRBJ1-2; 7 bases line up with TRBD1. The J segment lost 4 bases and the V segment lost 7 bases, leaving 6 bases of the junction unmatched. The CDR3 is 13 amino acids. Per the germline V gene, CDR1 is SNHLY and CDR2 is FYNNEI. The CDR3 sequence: CASTSGTVYGYTF. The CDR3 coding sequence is TGTGCCAGCACTTCCGGGACAGTCTATGGCTACACCTTC.

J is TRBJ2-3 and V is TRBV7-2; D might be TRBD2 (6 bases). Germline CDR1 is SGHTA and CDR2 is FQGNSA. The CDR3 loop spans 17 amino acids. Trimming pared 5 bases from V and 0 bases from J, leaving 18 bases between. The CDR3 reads CASSGPGGGSSTDTQYF. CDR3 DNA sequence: TGTGCCAGCAGCGGTCCAGGTGGGGGGAGTAGCACAGATACGCAGTATTTT.

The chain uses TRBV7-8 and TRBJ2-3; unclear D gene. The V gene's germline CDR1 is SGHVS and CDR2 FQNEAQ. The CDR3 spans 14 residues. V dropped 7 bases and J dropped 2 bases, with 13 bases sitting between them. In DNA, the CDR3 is TGTGCCAGCACCCAACTCGTCTTCACAGATACGCAGTATTTT. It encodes CASTQLVFTDTQYF. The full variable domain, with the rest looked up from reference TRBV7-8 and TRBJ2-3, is GAGVSQSPRYKVAKRGQDVALRCDPISGHVSLFWYQQALGQGPEFLTYFQNEAQLDKSGLPSDRFFAERPEGSVSTLKIQRTQQEDSAVYLCASTQLVFTDTQYFGPGTRLTVL.

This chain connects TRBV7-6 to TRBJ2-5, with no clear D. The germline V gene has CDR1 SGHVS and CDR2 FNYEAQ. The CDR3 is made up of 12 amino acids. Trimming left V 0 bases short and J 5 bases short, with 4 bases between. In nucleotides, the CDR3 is TGTGCCAGCAGCTTAGCGGGGGAGACCCAGTACTTC. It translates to CASSLAGETQYF.

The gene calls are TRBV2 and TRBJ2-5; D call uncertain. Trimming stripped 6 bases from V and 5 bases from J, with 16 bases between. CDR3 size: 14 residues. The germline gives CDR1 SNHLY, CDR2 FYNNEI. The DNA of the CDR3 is TGTGCCAGCAGGGCTGGGATCAGTACTGAGACCCAGTACTTC. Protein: CASRAGISTETQYF.

The CDR3 region is CASSRKPDTSRGYEQYF. The CDR3 coding sequence is TGTGCCAGCAGCCGAAAACCGGACACTTCGAGGGGCTACGAGCAGTACTTC. The rearrangement links TRBV7-3 to TRBJ2-7, with D perhaps being TRBD1 or TRBD2 (5 bases each). Trimming took 5 bases from V and 3 from J, leaving 23 bases between them. The CDR3 covers 17 residues. Germline-derived CDR1 and CDR2 are SGHTA and FQGTGA.

DNA of the CDR3: TGTGCCAGCAGTGACAGGGTCTATGGCTACACCTTC. Its translation: CASSDRVYGYTF. The rearrangement links TRBV6-1 to TRBJ1-2; tentatively, D is TRBD1 (5 bases). There are 12 residues in the CDR3. Trimming took off 3 bases at V and 4 bases at J, with 6 bases between the two ends. The germline V gene has CDR1 MNHNS and CDR2 SASEGT.

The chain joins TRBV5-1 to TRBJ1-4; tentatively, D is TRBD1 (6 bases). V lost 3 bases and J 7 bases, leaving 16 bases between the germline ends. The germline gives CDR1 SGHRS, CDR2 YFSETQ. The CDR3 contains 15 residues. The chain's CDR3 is CASSSSPEGGEKLFF. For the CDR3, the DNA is TGCGCCAGCAGCTCCTCGCCAGAGGGGGGTGAAAAACTGTTTTTT.

CDR3 region: CASSVRNGRLGISYEQYF. The CDR3 DNA reads as TGTGCCAGCAGTGTAAGGAACGGACGCCTAGGGATTAGCTACGAGCAGTACTTC. The V gene is TRBV6-1, the J gene TRBJ2-7; the D is unclear. The V end lost 4 bases, the J end lost 3 bases, and 25 bases lay between the germline ends. From germline, CDR1 is MNHNS and CDR2 SASEGT. This CDR3 comprises 18 residues.